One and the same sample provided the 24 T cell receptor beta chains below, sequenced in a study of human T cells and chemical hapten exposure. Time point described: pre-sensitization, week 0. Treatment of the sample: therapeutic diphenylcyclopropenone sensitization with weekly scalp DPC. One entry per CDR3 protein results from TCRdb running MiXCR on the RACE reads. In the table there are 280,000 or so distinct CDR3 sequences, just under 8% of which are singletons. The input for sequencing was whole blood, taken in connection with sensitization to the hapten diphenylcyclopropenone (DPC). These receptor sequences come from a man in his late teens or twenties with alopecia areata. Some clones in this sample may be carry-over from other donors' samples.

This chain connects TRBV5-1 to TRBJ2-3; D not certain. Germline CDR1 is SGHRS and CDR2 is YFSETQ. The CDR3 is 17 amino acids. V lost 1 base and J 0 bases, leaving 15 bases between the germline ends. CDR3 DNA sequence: TGCGCCAGCAGCTTGAACCCCCTAGGCGCTAGCACAGATACGCAGTATTTT. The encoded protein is CASSLNPLGASTDTQYF. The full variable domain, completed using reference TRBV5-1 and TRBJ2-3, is KAGVTQTPRYLIKTRGQQVTLSCSPISGHRSVSWYQQTPGQGLQFLFEYFSETQRNKGNFPGRFSGRQFSNSRSEMNVSTLELGDSALYLCASSLNPLGASTDTQYFGPGTRLTVL.

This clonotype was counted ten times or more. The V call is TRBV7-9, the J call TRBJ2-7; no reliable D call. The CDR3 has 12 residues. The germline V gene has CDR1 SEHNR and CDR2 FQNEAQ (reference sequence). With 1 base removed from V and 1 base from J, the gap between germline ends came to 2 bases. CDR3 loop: CASSLVSYEQYF. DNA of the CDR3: TGTGCCAGCAGCTTAGTGTCCTACGAGCAGTACTTC.

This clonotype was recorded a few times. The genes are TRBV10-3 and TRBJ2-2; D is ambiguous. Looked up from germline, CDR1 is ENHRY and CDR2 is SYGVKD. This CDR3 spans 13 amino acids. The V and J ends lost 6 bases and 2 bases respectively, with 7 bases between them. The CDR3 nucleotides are TGTGCCATCAGGGACCCAAACACCGGGGAGCTGTTTTTT. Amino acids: CAIRDPNTGELFF.

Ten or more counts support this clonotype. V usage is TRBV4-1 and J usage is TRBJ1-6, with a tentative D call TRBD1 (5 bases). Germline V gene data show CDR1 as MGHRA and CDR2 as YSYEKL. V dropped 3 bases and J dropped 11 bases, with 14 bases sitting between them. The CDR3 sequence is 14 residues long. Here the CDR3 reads CASSQTDTVPPLHF. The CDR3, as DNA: TGCGCCAGCAGCCAGACGGACACCGTTCCACCCCTCCACTTT.

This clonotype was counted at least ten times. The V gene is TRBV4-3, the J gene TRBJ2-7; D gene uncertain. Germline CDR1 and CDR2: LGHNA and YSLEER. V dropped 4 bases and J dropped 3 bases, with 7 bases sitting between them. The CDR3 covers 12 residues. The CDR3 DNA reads TGCGCCAGCAGCCTTGACAACTACGAGCAGTACGTC. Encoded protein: CASSLDNYEQYV.

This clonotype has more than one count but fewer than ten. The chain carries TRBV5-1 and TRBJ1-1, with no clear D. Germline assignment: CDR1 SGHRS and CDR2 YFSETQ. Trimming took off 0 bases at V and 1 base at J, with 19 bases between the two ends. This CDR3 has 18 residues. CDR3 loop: CASSLATSWEWANTEAFF. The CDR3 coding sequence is TGCGCCAGCAGCTTGGCCACGTCTTGGGAGTGGGCGAACACTGAAGCTTTCTTT.

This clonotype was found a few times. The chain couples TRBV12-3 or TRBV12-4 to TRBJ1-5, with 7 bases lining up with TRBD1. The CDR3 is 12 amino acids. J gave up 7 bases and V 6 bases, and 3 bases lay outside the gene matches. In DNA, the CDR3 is TGTGCCAGCAGAAACAGGGGACAGCCCCAGCATTTT. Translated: CASRNRGQPQHF.

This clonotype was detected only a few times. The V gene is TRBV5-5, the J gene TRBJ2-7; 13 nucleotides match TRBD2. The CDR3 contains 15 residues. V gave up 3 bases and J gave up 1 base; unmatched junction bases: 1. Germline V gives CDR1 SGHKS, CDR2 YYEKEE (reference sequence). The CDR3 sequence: CASSWTSGGSYEQYV. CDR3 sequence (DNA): TGTGCCAGCAGCTGGACTAGCGGGGGTTCCTACGAGCAGTACGTC.

The CDR3 region is CASSRGTYNEQFF. The CDR3 DNA reads as TGCGCCAGCTCTCGGGGGACCTACAATGAGCAGTTCTTC. This rearrangement joins TRBV10-1 to TRBJ2-1; perhaps TRBD2 as D (6 bases). Germline lookup yields CDR1 WNHNN and CDR2 SYGVQD (reference sequence). This CDR3 is 13 amino acids long. V was cut by 8 bases and J by 2 bases, with 10 bases left in between.

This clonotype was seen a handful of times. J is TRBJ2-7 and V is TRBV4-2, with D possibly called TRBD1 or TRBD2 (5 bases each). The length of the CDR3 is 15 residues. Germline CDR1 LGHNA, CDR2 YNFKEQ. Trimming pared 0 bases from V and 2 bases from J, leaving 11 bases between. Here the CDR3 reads CASSQDQPGPYEQYF. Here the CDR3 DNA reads TGTGCCAGCAGCCAAGACCAGCCGGGGCCCTACGAGCAGTACTTC.

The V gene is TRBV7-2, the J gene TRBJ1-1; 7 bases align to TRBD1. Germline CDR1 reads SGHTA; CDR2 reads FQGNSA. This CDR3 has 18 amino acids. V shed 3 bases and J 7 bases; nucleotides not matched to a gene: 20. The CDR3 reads CASSLASSPGGRPGEAFF. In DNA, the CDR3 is TGTGCCAGCAGCTTGGCATCCTCCCCAGGGGGACGCCCTGGTGAAGCTTTCTTT.

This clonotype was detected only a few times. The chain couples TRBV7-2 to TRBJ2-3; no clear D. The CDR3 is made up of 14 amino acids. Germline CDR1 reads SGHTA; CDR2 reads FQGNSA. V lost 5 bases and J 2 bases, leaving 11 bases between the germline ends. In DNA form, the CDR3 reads TGTGCCAGCAGCCAAACTACTTCCACAGATACGCAGTATTTT. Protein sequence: CASSQTTSTDTQYF. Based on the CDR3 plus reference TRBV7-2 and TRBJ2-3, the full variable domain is GAGVSQSPSNKVTEKGKDVELRCDPISGHTALYWYRQSLGQGLEFLIYFQGNSAPDKSGLPSDRFSAERTGGSVSTLTIQRTQQEDSAVYLCASSQTTSTDTQYFGPGTRLTVL.

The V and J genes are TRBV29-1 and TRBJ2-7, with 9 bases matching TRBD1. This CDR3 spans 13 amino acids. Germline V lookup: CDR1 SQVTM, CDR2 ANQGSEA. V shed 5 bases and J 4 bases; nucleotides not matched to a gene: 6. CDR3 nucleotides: TGCAGCGTTCCGGGACAGGGCGCTTACGAGCAGTACTTC. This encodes CSVPGQGAYEQYF.

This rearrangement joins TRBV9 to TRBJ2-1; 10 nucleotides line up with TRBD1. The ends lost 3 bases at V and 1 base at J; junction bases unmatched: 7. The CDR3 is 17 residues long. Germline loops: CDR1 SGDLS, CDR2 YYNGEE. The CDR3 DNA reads TGTGCCAGCAGCGCATTACCGGGACAGGGGTCCTACAATGAGCAGTTCTTC. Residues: CASSALPGQGSYNEQFF.

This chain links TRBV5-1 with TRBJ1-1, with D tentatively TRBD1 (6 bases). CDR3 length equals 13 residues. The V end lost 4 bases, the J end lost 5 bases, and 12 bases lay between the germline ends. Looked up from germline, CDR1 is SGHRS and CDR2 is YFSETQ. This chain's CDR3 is CASSPGTGTEAFF. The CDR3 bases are TGCGCCAGCAGCCCGGGTACAGGGACTGAAGCTTTCTTT.

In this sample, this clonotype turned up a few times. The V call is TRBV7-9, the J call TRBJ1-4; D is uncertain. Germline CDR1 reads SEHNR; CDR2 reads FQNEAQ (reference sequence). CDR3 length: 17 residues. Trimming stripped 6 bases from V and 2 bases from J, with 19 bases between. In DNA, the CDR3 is TGTGCCAGCAGTTCACCCGCCAGAGACCCCACTAATGAAAAACTGTTTTTT. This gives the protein CASSSPARDPTNEKLFF.

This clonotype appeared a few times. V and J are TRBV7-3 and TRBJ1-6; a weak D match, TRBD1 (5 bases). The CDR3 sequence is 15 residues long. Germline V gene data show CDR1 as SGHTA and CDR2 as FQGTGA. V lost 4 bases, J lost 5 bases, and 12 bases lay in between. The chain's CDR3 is CASSSGRIDNSPLHF. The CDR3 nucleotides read TGTGCCAGCAGCTCGGGACGGATAGATAATTCACCCCTCCACTTT.

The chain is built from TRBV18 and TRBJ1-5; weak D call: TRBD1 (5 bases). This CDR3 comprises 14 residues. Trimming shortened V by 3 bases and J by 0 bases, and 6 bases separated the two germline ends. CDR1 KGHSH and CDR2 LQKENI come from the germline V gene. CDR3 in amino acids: CASSPGLSNQPQHF. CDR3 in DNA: TGTGCCAGCTCACCGGGACTTAGCAATCAGCCCCAGCATTTT.

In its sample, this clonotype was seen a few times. The CDR3 reads CASRGAFSNYGYTF. DNA of the CDR3: TGTGCCAGCAGGGGGGCGTTTTCTAACTATGGCTACACCTTC. The chain links TRBV28 to TRBJ1-2; perhaps TRBD1 as D (6 bases). The V end was cut by 6 bases, the J end by 0 bases, with 11 bases between. This CDR3 is 14 amino acids long. The V gene's germline CDR1 is MDHEN and CDR2 SYDVKM.

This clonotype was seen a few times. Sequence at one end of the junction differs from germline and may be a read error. CDR3 in amino acids: CASSLGVRAPVF. In nucleotides, the CDR3 is TGTGCCAGCAGTTTGGGAGTAAGAGCCCCCGTCTTC. The rearrangement joins TRBV12-3 or TRBV12-4 to TRBJ2-1, with D possibly TRBD2 on 5 matching bases. The CDR3 spans 12 residues.

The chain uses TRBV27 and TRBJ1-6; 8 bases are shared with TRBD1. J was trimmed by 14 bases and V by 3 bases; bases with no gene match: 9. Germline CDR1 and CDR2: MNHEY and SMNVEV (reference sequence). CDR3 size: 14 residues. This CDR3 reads CASSLDRAGSTLHF. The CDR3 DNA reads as TGTGCCAGCAGTTTGGACAGGGCAGGTAGCACCCTCCACTTT.

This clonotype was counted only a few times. The chain's CDR3 is CSVTFRGTQYF. The CDR3 DNA reads TGCAGCGTTACGTTCAGGGGGACCCAGTACTTC. The genes are TRBV29-1 and TRBJ2-5; TRBD1 is a possible D gene (6 bases). From germline, CDR1 is SQVTM and CDR2 ANQGSEA. The length of the CDR3 is 11 residues. Trimming pared 5 bases from V and 7 bases from J, leaving 11 bases between.

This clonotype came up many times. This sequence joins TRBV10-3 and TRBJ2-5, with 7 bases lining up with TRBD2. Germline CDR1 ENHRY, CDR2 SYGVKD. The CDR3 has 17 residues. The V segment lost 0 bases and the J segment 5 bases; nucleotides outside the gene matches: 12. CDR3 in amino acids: CAISESKRDPLSETQYF. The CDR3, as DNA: TGTGCCATCAGTGAGTCGAAGCGGGACCCTCTGTCGGAGACCCAGTACTTC.

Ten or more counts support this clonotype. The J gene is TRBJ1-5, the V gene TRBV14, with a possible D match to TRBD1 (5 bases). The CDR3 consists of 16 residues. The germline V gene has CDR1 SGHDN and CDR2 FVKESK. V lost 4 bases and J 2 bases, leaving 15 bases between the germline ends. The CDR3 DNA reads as TGTGCCAGCAGCCTTACAGGACGCGGGGGCAATCAGCCCCAGCATTTT. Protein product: CASSLTGRGGNQPQHF.